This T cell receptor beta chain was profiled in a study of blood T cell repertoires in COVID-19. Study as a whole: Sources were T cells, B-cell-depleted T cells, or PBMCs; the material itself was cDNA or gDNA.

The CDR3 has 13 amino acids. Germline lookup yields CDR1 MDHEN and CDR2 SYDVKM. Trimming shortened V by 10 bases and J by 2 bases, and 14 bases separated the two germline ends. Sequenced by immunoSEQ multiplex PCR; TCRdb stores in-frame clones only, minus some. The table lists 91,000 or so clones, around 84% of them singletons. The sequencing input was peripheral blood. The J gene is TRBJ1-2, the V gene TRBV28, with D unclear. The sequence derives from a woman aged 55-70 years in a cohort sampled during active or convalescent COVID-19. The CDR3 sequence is CATQSGVNYGYTF. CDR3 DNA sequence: TGTGCCACTCAAAGCGGCGTAAACTATGGCTACACCTTC.